Each of the 32 T cell receptor beta chains below was sequenced from the same sample in a study of blood T cell repertoires in COVID-19. The repertoire was sequenced with immunoSEQ multiplex PCR; TCRdb's copy has only in-frame clones and lacks some. The sample has under 80,000 clones, less than 80% seen once. The source material was peripheral blood. These receptors came from a human donor in a cohort sampled during active COVID-19.

This rearrangement joins TRBV7-2 to TRBJ2-7, with D possibly TRBD1 on 5 matching bases. The CDR3 runs to 14 residues. V lost 3 bases and J 3 bases, leaving 12 bases between the germline ends. Germline CDR1 SGHTA, CDR2 FQGNSA. The CDR3 DNA sequence: TGTGCCAGCAGCTTGCAGGGTTGGGGCTACGAGCAGTACTTC. Its protein is CASSLQGWGYEQYF.

In its sample, this clone was seen once. The chain couples TRBV11-2 to TRBJ2-7, with 7 bases matching TRBD2. V lost 4 bases and J lost 5; bases outside the gene matches: 17. Germline loops: CDR1 SGHAT, CDR2 FQNNGV. CDR3 size: 17 residues. The CDR3: CASSSLGGTPFLDEQYF. CDR3 DNA: TGTGCCAGCAGCTCATTGGGGGGGACTCCCTTCCTCGACGAGCAGTACTTC.

The chain links TRBV14 to TRBJ1-2; D may be TRBD1 (5 bases). V gave up 4 bases and J gave up 5 bases, with 8 bases separating them. CDR1 and CDR2 (germline): SGHDN, FVKESK. This CDR3 is 12 amino acids long. Written as DNA, the CDR3 is TGTGCCAGCAGCCCCTCAGGGTATGGCTACACCTTC. Its translation is CASSPSGYGYTF.

The chain uses TRBV3-1 (or the pseudogene TRBV3-2) and TRBJ2-7, with 10 bases lining up with TRBD1. CDR3 length equals 14 residues. CDR1 and CDR2 (germline): LGHDT, YNNKEL (reference sequence). After removal of 6 bases from V and 6 bases from J, the junction contained 8 bases not matched to a gene. The CDR3 spells CASSHLGTGAEQYF. CDR3 in DNA: TGTGCCAGCAGTCATTTAGGGACAGGGGCCGAGCAGTACTTC.

This chain links TRBV3-1 (or the pseudogene TRBV3-2) with TRBJ1-4, with D tentatively TRBD1 (5 bases). Looked up from germline, CDR1 is LGHDT and CDR2 is YNNKEL (reference sequence). The length of the CDR3 is 17 residues. Trimming shortened V by 0 bases and J by 0 bases, and 11 bases separated the two germline ends. In nucleotides, the CDR3 is TGTGCCAGCAGCCAAGAGCGAGGGGAGGCAACTAATGAAAAACTGTTTTTT. Protein sequence: CASSQERGEATNEKLFF.

The chain carries TRBV9 and TRBJ2-1; the match to TRBD2 covers 8 bases. CDR1 and CDR2 (germline): SGDLS, YYNGEE. V was clipped by 4 bases and J by 4 bases; unmatched bases: 10. This CDR3 has 16 residues. The CDR3 region has the DNA TGTGCCAGCAGCCCCCGACGGGAGGGCCATTACAATGAGCAGTTCTTC. As protein: CASSPRREGHYNEQFF.

The chain is built from TRBV3-1 (or the pseudogene TRBV3-2) and TRBJ1-3; 7 bases line up with TRBD1. The CDR3 has 13 residues. Per germline, CDR1 LGHDT and CDR2 YNNKEL (reference sequence). Germline trimming cut 4 bases from V and 4 bases from J; bases unmatched to any gene: 1. The DNA for the CDR3 is TGTGCCAGCAGCCCACAGGGGGGAAACACCATATATTTT. This gives the protein CASSPQGGNTIYF.

The V call is TRBV6-5, the J call TRBJ1-5; 7 nucleotides agree with TRBD1. V was pared by 7 bases and J by 4 bases, with 4 bases of the junction left unmatched. Germline CDR1 and CDR2: MNHEY and SVGAGI. The CDR3 is made up of 13 amino acids. The CDR3 loop reads CASIGTVNQPQHF. In nucleotides, the CDR3 is TGTGCCAGCATAGGGACAGTGAATCAGCCCCAGCATTTT.

J is TRBJ1-3 and V is TRBV7-9; unclear D gene. The CDR3 has 15 residues. CDR1 SEHNR and CDR2 FQNEAQ come from the germline V gene (reference sequence). V was shortened by 4 bases and J by 0 bases, with 10 bases between the two germline ends. The CDR3 loop reads CASSSSRSSGNTIYF. The CDR3 region has the DNA TGTGCCAGCAGCTCGAGTAGGAGCTCTGGAAACACCATATATTTT. Variable domain in full (rest from reference TRBV7-9 and TRBJ1-3): DTGVSQNPRHKITKRGQNVTFRCDPISEHNRLYWYRQTLGQGPEFLTYFQNEAQLEKSRLLSDRFSAERPKGSFSTLEIQRTEQGDSAMYLCASSSSRSSGNTIYFGEGSWLTVV.

V is TRBV6-5 and J is TRBJ2-5, with a weak D call TRBD2 (6 bases). Per the germline V gene, CDR1 is MNHEY and CDR2 is SVGAGI. The V gene lost 7 bases and the J gene lost 4 bases, with 16 bases spanning the gap. This CDR3 contains 14 residues. CDR3 bases: TGTGCCAGCACCCGGGGAGGTGCCTCAGAGACCCAGTACTTC. Translating it yields CASTRGGASETQYF.

The chain uses TRBV5-1 and TRBJ2-1, with 9 bases lining up with TRBD2. Germline-derived CDR1 and CDR2 are SGHRS and YFSETQ. The trim removed 0 bases at V and 10 bases at J, leaving 17 bases unmatched. This CDR3 has 18 residues. In nucleotides, the CDR3 is TGCGCCAGCAGCTTGGCTTCCCTCTCTAGCGGGAATTACCGCGAGCAGTTCTTC. Amino acid sequence: CASSLASLSSGNYREQFF.

The V call is TRBV11-3, the J call TRBJ1-1; tentatively, D is TRBD1 (5 bases). Germline V gene data show CDR1 as SGHNT and CDR2 as YENEEA. This CDR3 has 14 amino acids. V lost 2 bases, J lost 1 base, and 8 bases lay in between. CDR3 region: CASSLNTGNTEAFF. As DNA, the CDR3 is TGTGCCAGCAGCTTAAATACAGGGAACACTGAAGCTTTCTTT.

This chain joins TRBV27 and TRBJ1-1; D gene unclear. This CDR3 contains 14 residues. CDR1 and CDR2 from the germline V gene are MNHEY and SMNVEV (reference sequence). V lost 1 base and J lost 4, with 10 bases in between. For the CDR3, the DNA is TGTGCCAGCAGTTTATGGGAACGGGGCACTGAAGCTTTCTTT. Its translation: CASSLWERGTEAFF.

This clone showed up many times. The chain has TRBV5-4 and TRBJ2-1; TRBD1 matches 9 bases. J gave up 9 bases and V 3 bases, and 10 bases lay outside the gene matches. Germline CDR1 and CDR2: SGHNT and YYREEE (reference sequence). The CDR3 has 15 amino acids. The CDR3 nucleotides are TGTGCCAGCAGCTCCTCCGGGACAGGGTTTACTGAGCAGTTCTTC. Its translation is CASSSSGTGFTEQFF.

This clone was found a few times. The V gene is TRBV7-2, the J gene TRBJ1-1; 7 positions agree with TRBD1. The junction had 6 bases not matched to a gene; V was cut back by 2 bases and J by 0 bases. Germline lookup yields CDR1 SGHTA and CDR2 FQGNSA. This CDR3 spans 16 amino acids. CDR3 loop: CASSLTPRGMNTEAFF. CDR3 bases: TGTGCCAGCAGCTTAACCCCCAGGGGGATGAACACTGAAGCTTTCTTT.

The V and J genes are TRBV6-6 and TRBJ2-5; weak D call: TRBD2 (7 bases). With 8 bases removed from V and 4 bases from J, the gap between germline ends came to 17 bases. Germline CDR1 MNHNY, CDR2 SVGAGI (reference sequence). The length of the CDR3 is 14 residues. Here the CDR3 DNA reads TGTGCCAGCCTCAGGACGGGGGGCTCAGAGACCCAGTACTTC. Translated, it gives CASLRTGGSETQYF.

The chain joins TRBV11-2 to TRBJ2-5; no clear D gene. The germline CDR1 and CDR2 sequences are SGHAT and FQNNGV. V lost 1 base to trimming and J lost 3 bases, with 3 bases between them. The CDR3 has 12 residues. This CDR3 reads CASSLVEETQYF. The CDR3 nucleotides read TGTGCCAGCAGCTTAGTAGAAGAGACCCAGTACTTC.

This clone was seen a handful of times. This chain links TRBV6-2 or TRBV6-3 with TRBJ2-7; 8 positions match TRBD2. The CDR3 loop spans 14 amino acids. The J segment lost 3 bases and the V segment lost 4 bases, leaving 5 bases of the junction unmatched. CDR1 MNHEY and CDR2 SVGEGT come from the germline V gene. The CDR3 protein is CASSSPGLVYEQYF. CDR3 nucleotides: TGTGCCAGCAGTTCCCCGGGACTAGTCTACGAGCAGTACTTC.

This clone occurred once. This chain links TRBV30 with TRBJ2-7; a weak D match, TRBD1 (6 bases). CDR1 GTSNPN and CDR2 SVGIG come from the germline V gene (reference sequence). Deletions cut 4 bases from V and 1 base from J, with 11 bases between. This CDR3 comprises 13 residues. CDR3 sequence: CAWKRQGSYEQYF. The CDR3 nucleotides are TGTGCCTGGAAGCGTCAGGGGTCCTACGAGCAGTACTTC.

The chain couples TRBV7-2 to TRBJ2-3; D is perhaps TRBD2 (5 bases). V shed 5 bases and J shed 1 base, with 7 bases lying between them. The CDR3 runs 13 residues. Germline-derived CDR1 and CDR2 are SGHTA and FQGNSA. The CDR3 sequence: CASSVSGTDTQYF. The CDR3 DNA sequence: TGTGCCAGCAGCGTTAGCGGCACAGATACGCAGTATTTT.

The chain recombines TRBV19 with TRBJ2-2; 9 bases line up with TRBD2. V shed 7 bases and J 7 bases; nucleotides not matched to a gene: 4. Germline loops: CDR1 LNHDA, CDR2 SQIVND (reference sequence). CDR3 size: 13 residues. Here the CDR3 DNA reads TGTGCCAGTAACCCTAGCGGGAACGGGGAGCTGTTTTTT. It yields the protein CASNPSGNGELFF.

This clone was seen more than once but under ten times. The chain couples TRBV25-1 to TRBJ1-2; the match to TRBD1 covers 10 bases. V dropped 0 bases and J dropped 8; count of bases not matched to a gene: 6. The CDR3 length is 15 residues. Germline V gene sequence: CDR1 MGHDK, CDR2 SYGVNS. The CDR3 sequence is CASSEYPDRGRGYTF. In DNA form, the CDR3 reads TGTGCCAGCAGTGAATATCCGGACAGGGGGAGAGGCTACACCTTC.

This chain joins TRBV7-2 and TRBJ1-5; possibly TRBD1 for D (6 bases). Germline CDR1 SGHTA, CDR2 FQGNSA. This CDR3 has 17 residues. Trimming took off 2 bases at V and 0 bases at J, with 14 bases between the two ends. CDR3 residues: CASSLPGAGYSNQPQHF. The CDR3 DNA reads TGTGCCAGCAGCTTACCAGGGGCAGGGTATAGCAATCAGCCCCAGCATTTT.

This clone was recorded only once. The rearrangement uses TRBV7-2 and TRBJ2-4; 10 bases line up with TRBD1. Germline trimming cut 5 bases from V and 6 bases from J; bases unmatched to any gene: 4. The germline CDR1 and CDR2 sequences are SGHTA and FQGNSA. The CDR3 length is 14 residues. The CDR3 reads CASSRGQGGNIQYF. CDR3 in DNA: TGTGCCAGCAGCAGAGGACAGGGGGGAAACATTCAGTACTTC. Drawing the rest from reference TRBV7-2 and TRBJ2-4, the complete variable domain is GAGVSQSPSNKVTEKGKDVELRCDPISGHTALYWYRQSLGQGLEFLIYFQGNSAPDKSGLPSDRFSAERTGGSVSTLTIQRTQQEDSAVYLCASSRGQGGNIQYFGAGTRLSVL.

V and J are TRBV5-1 and TRBJ2-2; 7 positions agree with TRBD2. The junction had 12 bases not matched to a gene; V was cut back by 0 bases and J by 1 base. From germline, CDR1 is SGHRS and CDR2 YFSETQ. The CDR3 contains 19 residues. CDR3 sequence reads: CASSLGASGRTMNTGELFF. DNA of the CDR3: TGCGCCAGCAGCTTGGGTGCTAGCGGAAGAACAATGAACACCGGGGAGCTGTTTTTT. The variable domain in full, completed from reference TRBV5-1 and TRBJ2-2, reads KAGVTQTPRYLIKTRGQQVTLSCSPISGHRSVSWYQQTPGQGLQFLFEYFSETQRNKGNFPGRFSGRQFSNSRSEMNVSTLELGDSALYLCASSLGASGRTMNTGELFFGEGSRLTVL.

The gene calls are TRBV2 and TRBJ1-3; D remains unclear. V was trimmed by 8 bases and J by 0 bases, leaving 14 bases between them. The CDR3 consists of 15 residues. The germline CDR1 and CDR2 sequences are SNHLY and FYNNEI. The CDR3 reads CASGEAGYSGNTIYF. Written as DNA, the CDR3 is TGTGCCAGCGGGGAGGCGGGCTACTCTGGAAACACCATATATTTT.

V is TRBV6-2 or TRBV6-3 and J is TRBJ1-3, with a possible D match to TRBD1 (5 bases). Per the germline V gene, CDR1 is MNHEY and CDR2 is SVGEGT. This CDR3 contains 14 residues. Trimming stripped 4 bases from V and 0 bases from J, with 7 bases between. CDR3 nucleotide sequence: TGTGCCAGCAGTTTGACAGTCTCTGGAAACACCATATATTTT. It yields the protein CASSLTVSGNTIYF.

This CDR3 reads CASSPRAGSQEKLFF. In nucleotides, the CDR3 is TGTGCCAGCTCACCCAGGGCAGGGTCCCAGGAAAAACTGTTTTTT. The chain recombines TRBV18 with TRBJ1-4; tentatively, D is TRBD1 (5 bases). This CDR3 is built from 15 residues. CDR1 is KGHSH, CDR2 LQKENI, per germline. Trimming removed 3 bases at V and 8 bases at J, with 16 bases between.

This rearrangement joins TRBV30 to TRBJ1-2, with D uncertain. Germline V gene data show CDR1 as GTSNPN and CDR2 as SVGIG (reference sequence). This CDR3 has 11 amino acids. Between the trimmed V and J ends, which lost 2 bases and 7 bases, there was a span of 8 bases. CDR3 in DNA: TGTGCCTGGAGTCGTGTTCTTGGCTACACCTTC. As protein: CAWSRVLGYTF.

This clone came up a few times. The chain combines TRBV4-3 with TRBJ2-3; no clear D gene. Trimming pared 1 base from V and 0 bases from J, leaving 5 bases between. Germline V gene lookup returns CDR1 LGHNA and CDR2 YSLEER. This CDR3 spans 14 amino acids. CDR3 bases: TGCGCCAGCAGCCAAGGTACTAGCACAGATACGCAGTATTTT. Translated, it gives CASSQGTSTDTQYF.

This rearrangement joins TRBV7-9 to TRBJ2-5; 10 bases agree with TRBD2. The germline V gene encodes CDR1 SEHNR and CDR2 FQNEAQ (reference sequence). The CDR3 is 16 residues long. Trimming at V came to 3 bases and at J to 5 bases, leaving 9 bases not matched to a gene. This chain's CDR3 is CASSFDLAGVGETQYF. The CDR3 bases are TGTGCCAGCAGCTTCGACCTAGCGGGAGTAGGCGAGACCCAGTACTTC.

The chain combines TRBV7-8 with TRBJ2-7; D perhaps matches TRBD2 (5 bases). V lost 3 bases and J lost 5, with 14 bases in between. Germline V gene sequence: CDR1 SGHVS, CDR2 FQNEAQ. The CDR3 has 14 amino acids. The CDR3 loop is CASSFGLANDEQYF. DNA of the CDR3: TGTGCCAGCAGCTTCGGGCTAGCCAACGACGAGCAGTACTTC.